This T cell receptor beta chain was captured by sequencing in a study of shared clonotypes between healthy human individuals. About the study: CD8 memory received one plate per donor, CD8 naive two, CD4 memory three and CD4 naive three.

Notes on the study in general: Owing to a small donor count, the genetic and exposure-history diversity represented was limited.

CDR1 and CDR2 (germline): MGHRA, YSYEKL. Trimming left V 3 bases short and J 6 bases short, with 18 bases between. The CDR3 consists of 16 residues. The DNA input per sorted-subset replicate PCR was roughly 180 ng, corresponding to 25,000 to 35,000 T cell genomes. Libraries were prepared by immunoSEQ multiplex PCR; TCRdb keeps only in-frame clonotypes and omits some of them. The table lists 650,000 to 750,000 clones, about two thirds of them singletons. Details on this clone: Its antigen is not identified.

Memory CD4+ cells were the fraction left after CD45RA+ naive selection. The gene calls are TRBV4-1 and TRBJ2-1; perhaps TRBD1 as D (5 bases). This TCR was recovered from a woman under 40 in good health. The source material was memory CD4+ T cells sorted from blood. The subset denotes: CD45RA-negative fraction. The CDR3 region is CASSHTLGHYANEQFF. CDR3 nucleotide sequence: TGCGCCAGCAGCCACACATTGGGGCACTACGCCAATGAGCAGTTCTTC.